The rows below give T cell receptor beta chains drawn from one sample of a study of CD8 T cells in ankylosing spondylitis. TCRdb called the 5' RACE reads again in MiXCR, with one record for every CDR3 protein. Of approximately 200,000 distinct CDR3 sequences in the sample, 10% to 15% were seen once. Source material: blood, either unsorted or a sorted T cell fraction (not recorded which). The receptors stem from a female donor with ankylosing spondylitis or in good health (not recorded which). CDR3s include the opening cysteine and the closing phenylalanine or tryptophan. The D gene is left open where the match is weak. Expanded clones are given a class, and other clones once, few, many or no size at all.

v_gene	abundance	j_gene	d_gene	CDR3aa	CDR3nt
TRBV10-2	many	TRBJ2-3	NA	CASSPQGSTDTQYF	TGCGCCAGCAGTCCACAGGGATCCACAGATACGCAGTATTTT
TRBV30	NA	TRBJ1-1	NA	CAWIGDNKGNTEAFF	TGTGCCTGGATTGGGGACAATAAAGGAAACACTGAAGCTTTCTTT
TRBV2	few	TRBJ2-4	NA	CASSDPARVQNIQYF	TGTGCCAGCAGTGATCCCGCGAGGGTGCAGAACATTCAGTACTTC
TRBV29-1	many	TRBJ2-7	TRBD2	CSVGSGSPYEQYF	TGCAGCGTTGGCAGCGGGAGTCCCTACGAGCAGTACTTC
TRBV19	once	TRBJ1-5	NA	CASSPGRDHQPQHF	TGTGCCAGTAGCCCTGGGAGGGATCATCAGCCCCAGCATTTT
TRBV28	many	TRBJ1-3	NA	CASSRTGTTGNTIYF	TGTGCCAGCAGTCGCACCGGGACGACGGGAAACACCATATATTTT
TRBV10-3	many	TRBJ2-2	NA	CAISDTGELFF	TGTGCCATCAGTGATACCGGGGAGCTGTTTTTT
TRBV7-9	many	TRBJ1-2	NA	CASSPLGFYGYTF	TGTGCCAGCAGCCCCTTGGGCTTCTATGGCTACACCTTC
TRBV28	NA	TRBJ1-1	TRBD1	CASSGLTGGPNTEAFF	TGTGCCAGCAGCGGCTTAACAGGGGGCCCGAACACTGAAGCTTTCTTT
TRBV12-3/TRBV12-4	many	TRBJ1-2	TRBD1	CASSPPRQGVGGYTF	TGTGCCAGCAGTCCCCCACGGCAGGGGGTAGGCGGCTACACCTTC
TRBV7-3	NA	TRBJ2-1	TRBD2	CASRAPGLAVNEQFF	TGTGCCAGCAGGGCACCGGGACTAGCGGTTAATGAGCAGTTCTTC